Below are 12 T cell receptor beta chains sequenced from a single sample in a study of cytomegalovirus exposure and HLA in healthy donors. The study ran its PCR with 60 Vbeta and 13 Jbeta primers. Libraries were prepared by immunoSEQ multiplex PCR; TCRdb keeps only in-frame clonotypes and omits some of them. The table shows more than 150,000 clones, with just under 80% occurring only once. Sequencing was carried out using PBMCs. The receptors shown here come from a woman aged 30 to 39 in good health and CMV-seropositive.

V usage is TRBV6-5 and J usage is TRBJ1-2; a possible D gene is TRBD1 (5 bases). With 7 bases removed from V and 7 bases from J, the gap between germline ends came to 22 bases. The germline V gene encodes CDR1 MNHEY and CDR2 SVGAGI. CDR3 length equals 15 residues. The CDR3 nucleotides are TGTGCCAGCACTCCTACACGGGGGGAGAAGGCTGGCTACACCTTC. Translation: CASTPTRGEKAGYTF.

The chain recombines TRBV5-1 with TRBJ2-2; TRBD1 agrees at 7 bases. Germline loops: CDR1 SGHRS, CDR2 YFSETQ. The CDR3 length is 15 residues. V gave up 4 bases and J gave up 6 bases; unmatched junction bases: 9. CDR3 sequence: CASSPDRWGAGELFF. The CDR3 bases are TGCGCCAGCAGCCCGGACAGGTGGGGTGCCGGGGAGCTGTTTTTT.

The V and J genes are TRBV19 and TRBJ2-7, with D uncertain. V was cut by 8 bases and J by 0 bases, with 11 bases left in between. CDR3 length: 13 residues. CDR1 LNHDA and CDR2 SQIVND come from the germline V gene (reference sequence). The CDR3 reads CASSRLSSYEQYF. The CDR3 DNA is TGTGCCAGTTCGCGGCTCAGCTCCTACGAGCAGTACTTC.

The chain is built from TRBV28 and TRBJ1-1; D unclear. Per the germline V gene, CDR1 is MDHEN and CDR2 is SYDVKM. CDR3 length: 15 residues. Trimming removed 8 bases at V and 0 bases at J, with 16 bases between. CDR3 coding DNA: TGTGCCAGCCTCCCTGGAGGACTTTTGAACACTGAAGCTTTCTTT. Amino acids: CASLPGGLLNTEAFF.

The rearrangement links TRBV10-3 to TRBJ2-7, with 10 bases aligning to TRBD2. This CDR3 is built from 16 residues. V trimming: 0 bases; J trimming: 4 bases; junction bases outside the gene matches: 6. The V gene's germline CDR1 is ENHRY and CDR2 SYGVKD. The CDR3 protein is CAISESGASGGYEQYF. The CDR3 DNA sequence: TGTGCCATCAGTGAGTCTGGGGCTAGCGGGGGTTACGAGCAGTACTTC.

This chain uses TRBV5-1 with TRBJ1-6; D is possibly TRBD1 (6 bases). Germline-derived CDR1 and CDR2 are SGHRS and YFSETQ. V was cut by 1 base and J by 9 bases, with 17 bases left in between. The CDR3 runs to 16 residues. DNA of the CDR3: TGCGCCAGCAGCTTGAAGGCCGGGGGGCTAGGTTCACCCCTCCACTTT. Translating gives CASSLKAGGLGSPLHF.

The chain uses TRBV7-9 and TRBJ1-4; no firm D call. The V end lost 3 bases, the J end lost 7 bases, and 12 bases lay between the germline ends. Germline assignment: CDR1 SEHNR and CDR2 FQNEAQ (reference sequence). The CDR3 extends over 14 amino acids. CDR3 nucleotide sequence: TGTGCCAGCAGCTTGTTAGCTCCAATTGAAAAACTGTTTTTT. It codes for CASSLLAPIEKLFF.

The table lists this clone with a count of one. The rearrangement joins TRBV6-1 to TRBJ1-1, with 7 bases identical to TRBD1. The trim removed 8 bases at V and 10 bases at J, leaving 7 bases unmatched. Germline V CDR1 and CDR2: MNHNS, SASEGT. The CDR3 spans 11 residues. The CDR3 sequence: CASPDRDRAFF. The CDR3 DNA sequence: TGTGCCAGCCCTGACAGGGATCGAGCTTTCTTT.

The chain links TRBV4-1 to TRBJ2-7; a weak D match, TRBD2 (6 bases). V lost 0 bases and J lost 3, with 15 bases in between. The length of the CDR3 is 16 residues. Germline V lookup: CDR1 MGHRA, CDR2 YSYEKL. CDR3 region: CASSQDWGYSGYEQYF. The CDR3 nucleotides are TGCGCCAGCAGCCAAGATTGGGGTTATAGCGGCTACGAGCAGTACTTC.

V usage is TRBV7-6 and J usage is TRBJ1-5; TRBD1 is a possible D gene (6 bases). In germline, CDR1 is SGHVS, CDR2 FNYEAQ. The CDR3 is 16 residues long. V was pared by 6 bases and J by 4 bases, with 19 bases between. The CDR3 DNA reads TGTGCCAGCAGTCCTTTCTTTGACAGGACAAATCAGCCCCAGCATTTT. Its translation: CASSPFFDRTNQPQHF.

This chain connects TRBV6-1 to TRBJ1-2; the match to TRBD1 covers 11 bases. Germline assignment: CDR1 MNHNS and CDR2 SASEGT. The CDR3 loop spans 15 amino acids. V lost 5 bases to trimming and J lost 8 bases; unmatched junction nucleotides: 10. CDR3 sequence: CASSIWDRGGNGYTF. CDR3 sequence (DNA): TGTGCCAGCAGTATATGGGACAGGGGGGGGAACGGCTACACCTTC.

The chain links TRBV10-3 to TRBJ2-1; tentatively, D is TRBD2 (6 bases). V shed 7 bases and J shed 8 bases, with 18 bases lying between them. The CDR3 has 14 amino acids. Per germline, CDR1 ENHRY and CDR2 SYGVKD. This CDR3 reads CAIKPGDSGHEQFF. The CDR3 DNA is TGTGCCATCAAGCCGGGCGATAGCGGCCATGAGCAGTTCTTC.